The rows below give T cell receptor beta chains drawn from one sample of a study of blood T cells in healthy people across ages. Each CDR3 protein gets one entry after TCRdb re-called the 5' RACE reads with MiXCR. The sample carries about 1.8 million distinct CDR3 sequences, around 48% recorded once. Sequencing was done on a sample of blood. These receptors all stem from a woman between 40 and 50 years old in good health. CDR3s include the opening cysteine and the closing phenylalanine or tryptophan. A D gene is named only where the DNA matches it firmly. Where a row states a size, it is once, few, many or the class of an expanded clone; other rows omit it.

.	TRBV10-3	TRBJ2-3	few	TGTGCCATCAGCCAGGGACTTAGCACAGATACGCAGTATTTT	CAISQGLSTDTQYF
.	TRBV6-1	TRBJ1-4	.	TGTGCCAGCAGTGCTACAGAGAGGAAACTGTTTTTT	CASSATERKLFF
TRBD1	TRBV5-1	TRBJ2-5	.	TGCGCCAGCAGCTTCCCGACAGGGGGAATACAAGAGACCCAGTACTTC	CASSFPTGGIQETQYF
.	TRBV14	TRBJ2-5	few	TGTGCCAGCAGCCCATTCAGGCAAGAAGAGACCCAGTACTTC	CASSPFRQEETQYF
.	TRBV10-3	TRBJ2-1	few	TGTGCCATCAGTGAGGGTATGGGGGAAGAAGAGCAGTTCTTC	CAISEGMGEEEQFF
TRBD1	TRBV5-1	TRBJ2-2	.	TGCGCCAGCAGCTTAGCTGCACAGGGGACGAACACCGGGGAGCTGTTTTTT	CASSLAAQGTNTGELFF
.	TRBV5-1	TRBJ2-3	few	TGCGCCAGCAGCTCACCTACTGGTTCTAATACGCAGTATTTT	CASSSPTGSNTQYF
.	TRBV29-1	TRBJ2-1	few	TGCAGCGTTGGGGGGTATAACAATGAGCAGTTCTTC	CSVGGYNNEQFF
.	TRBV28	TRBJ1-1	.	TGTGCCGGACGAAGGGCAGGTAGGGCCAGCACTGAAGCTTTCTTT	CAGRRAGRASTEAFF
TRBD2	TRBV6-1	TRBJ2-3	.	TGTGCCAGCACCCCGGGACTAGCGGGGGGAAGGACAGATACGCAGTATTTT	CASTPGLAGGRTDTQYF
TRBD1	TRBV4-3	TRBJ1-2	.	TGCGCCAGCAGCCAAGAACGGGGGACAGGGATCCCCACCTTC	CASSQERGTGIPTF
TRBD2	TRBV10-3	TRBJ2-1	few	TGTGCCATCAGCGAAACCCTAGCGGGGGACTCCTACAATGAGCAGTTCTTC	CAISETLAGDSYNEQFF
TRBD2	TRBV10-3	TRBJ2-3	.	TGTGCCATCAGTGAGGTAGCGGGGGCCGCTACGCAGTATTTT	CAISEVAGAATQYF
TRBD2	TRBV13	TRBJ2-7	few	TGTGCCAGCAGCCCCTCTGGGGGGACTAGCTCCTACGAGCAGTACTTC	CASSPSGGTSSYEQYF
.	TRBV3-1	TRBJ2-1	once	TGTGCCAGCAGCCAATTGGGGAACAATGAGCAGTTCTTC	CASSQLGNNEQFF
.	TRBV5-1	TRBJ2-1	.	TGCGCCAGCAGCTTCCAGGGAGAGTACAATGAGCAGTTCTTC	CASSFQGEYNEQFF
TRBD1	TRBV18	TRBJ1-4	few	TGTGCCAGCTCACTCGACAGGGTCGAAAAACTGTTTTTT	CASSLDRVEKLFF
.	TRBV28	TRBJ2-4	few	TGTGCCAGCAGTTTAGGGGCCTTAGGTAACATTCAGTACTTC	CASSLGALGNIQYF
TRBD2	TRBV5-1	TRBJ2-5	.	TGCGCCAGCAACCGACTAGCGGGGGTCCAAGAGACCCAGTACTTC	CASNRLAGVQETQYF
.	TRBV5-1	TRBJ2-5	.	TGCGCCAGCAGCAATCCCCGCGGGGACCAAGAGACCCAGTACTTC	CASSNPRGDQETQYF
TRBD2	TRBV20-1	TRBJ2-3	.	TGCAGTGCTATTAGCGGGGGGGCGGGAGATACGCAGTATTTT	CSAISGGAGDTQYF
.	TRBV21-1	TRBJ2-5	few	TGTGCCAGCAGCAAAGCGTTCGGGACTCAAGAGACCCAGTACTTC	CASSKAFGTQETQYF
.	TRBV4-2	TRBJ2-5	.	TGTGTCAGCAGCCAAACAGTCCAGGACTCTCGTTTTGGGACCCAGTACTTC	CVSSQTVQDSRFGTQYF
.	TRBV7-9	TRBJ2-1	few	TGTGCCAGCAGCTTAGGGCCGAGGGGATACAATGAGCAGTTCTTC	CASSLGPRGYNEQFF
.	TRBV6-5	TRBJ1-2	.	TGTGCCAGCAGTTACGGGATCCTTGGGAGCTATGGCTACACCTTC	CASSYGILGSYGYTF
.	TRBV29-1	TRBJ2-3	.	TGCAGCGCGGCCTTTCGTGGGGATACGCAGTATTTT	CSAAFRGDTQYF
.	TRBV27	TRBJ1-6	few	TGTGCCAGCAGTCCAAGGGACCGCAGTGGGTCACCCCTCCACTTT	CASSPRDRSGSPLHF
TRBD2	TRBV27	TRBJ2-1	.	TGTGCCAGCAGTGCCCAAATAGCGGGGGGGTACAATAAGCAGTTCTTC	CASSAQIAGGYNKQFF
.	TRBV20-1	TRBJ2-5	few	TGCAGTGCGAAAGGACAGCGATATCAAGAGACCCAGTACTTC	CSAKGQRYQETQYF
TRBD2	TRBV7-9	TRBJ2-5	few	TGTGCCAGCAGACCGGGACTAGAAGAGACCCAGTACTTC	CASRPGLEETQYF
TRBD1	TRBV4-1	TRBJ2-1	.	TGCGCCAGCAGCCAAGATGAGACCAGGGGGTTGGGGTTCTTC	CASSQDETRGLGFF
.	TRBV28	TRBJ2-1	few	TGTGCCTCACGGGGGTCTCTCGGGAATGAGCAGTTCTTC	CASRGSLGNEQFF
.	TRBV20-1	TRBJ2-5	.	TGCAGTGCTAGAGATCCCATCCGTCCCCAAGAGACCCAGTACTTC	CSARDPIRPQETQYF
TRBD1	TRBV5-1	TRBJ1-2	.	TGCGCCAGCGGACAGGGGGTGGATGGCTACACCTTC	CASGQGVDGYTF
.	TRBV10-3	TRBJ2-7	few	TGTGCCATCAGTTATACGAGCTCCTACGAGCAGTACTTC	CAISYTSSYEQYF
TRBD1	TRBV28	TRBJ2-1	.	TGTGCCACCTATGGACAGGGAAGGTACAATGAGCAGTTCTTC	CATYGQGRYNEQFF
.	TRBV27	TRBJ1-2	.	TGTGCCAGCAGTCTACAGGGATCGCACTATGGCTACACCTTC	CASSLQGSHYGYTF
.	TRBV4-1	TRBJ2-3	.	TGCGCCAGCAGCCAAGAAAATAGAGATACGCAGTATTTT	CASSQENRDTQYF
TRBD2	TRBV10-3	TRBJ2-5	.	TGTGCCATCAGTGGTGGTAGCGGGGGTCGGGAGACCCAGTACTTC	CAISGGSGGRETQYF
.	TRBV7-2	TRBJ2-1	.	TGTGCCAGCAGCTTAGGAAGTGGGTCTGAGCAGTTCTTC	CASSLGSGSEQFF
.	TRBV13	TRBJ2-7	few	TGTGCCAGCAGCTCGGGCAGGACAGCAACCTACGAGCAGTACTTC	CASSSGRTATYEQYF
.	TRBV20-1	TRBJ2-3	few	TGCAGTGCTAGAGGAAGGGGGGGGGGCCTTCTGAGCACAGATACGCAGTATTTT	CSARGRGGGLLSTDTQYF